Below, 12 T cell receptor beta chains from the same sample are listed, as sequenced in a study of Graves' ophthalmopathy and Graves' hyperthyroidism. Amplifying from RNA transcripts, the study obtained TCR beta CDR3 regions. HTBI primers primed a first-round RT-PCR, and a second-round multiplex PCR followed. Using its own MiXCR run on the multiplex PCR reads, TCRdb lists one record per CDR3 protein. Here the sample spans more than 550,000 distinct CDR3 sequences, 35% to 50% being singletons. Sequenced input: peripheral blood. The receptors originated from an adult man with Graves' ophthalmopathy.

Turning to this clonotype: A much larger clone differs from this one at a single base, so this may be a read error. This chain links TRBV11-1 with TRBJ1-6; D may be TRBD1 (5 bases). The CDR3 runs 17 residues. Germline CDR1 SGHAT, CDR2 FQDESV (reference sequence). The DNA of the CDR3 is TGTGCCAGCCGCTTAGCGAGGGGTTATTCGGATAATTCACCCCTCCACTTT. This translates into CASRLARGYSDNSPLHF.

This clonotype was counted a few times. The chain uses TRBV29-1 and TRBJ1-1; TRBD1 matches 7 bases. CDR1 is SQVTM, CDR2 ANQGSEA, per germline. V was clipped by 8 bases and J by 6 bases; unmatched bases: 3. CDR3 size: 10 residues. The CDR3 sequence: CSPGGAEAFF. The CDR3 region has the DNA TGCAGCCCAGGGGGGGCTGAAGCTTTCTTT. Full variable domain (rest looked up from reference TRBV29-1 and TRBJ1-1): SAVISQKPSRDICQRGTSLTIQCQVDSQVTMMFWYRQQPGQSLTLIATANQGSEATYESGFVIDKFPISRPNLTFSTLTVSNMSPEDSSIYLCSPGGAEAFFGQGTRLTVV.

This clonotype was seen ten or more times. In nucleotides, the CDR3 is TGTGCCAGCAGCTTAGTCTCGGGCAGGGGGTCGGAGACCCAGTACTTC. The encoded protein is CASSLVSGRGSETQYF. The rearrangement uses TRBV7-8 and TRBJ2-5, with 7 bases aligning to TRBD1. In germline, CDR1 is SGHVS, CDR2 FQNEAQ. The CDR3 is made up of 16 amino acids. After removal of 1 base from V and 5 bases from J, the junction contained 10 bases not matched to a gene.

This chain uses TRBV15 with TRBJ2-7, with TRBD1 matching over 8 bases. Germline assignment: CDR1 LNHNV and CDR2 YYDKDF (reference sequence). The CDR3 covers 14 residues. V dropped 3 bases and J dropped 5; count of bases not matched to a gene: 6. The CDR3 region is CATSSSLTGDEQYF. For the CDR3, the DNA is TGTGCCACCAGCAGCTCGTTGACAGGGGACGAGCAGTACTTC.

The chain has TRBV19 and TRBJ1-6, with D unclear. The CDR3 has 16 residues. V was cut by 6 bases and J by 0 bases, with 12 bases left in between. CDR1 is LNHDA, CDR2 SQIVND, per germline (reference sequence). The CDR3 sequence: CASSQSHSSYNSPLHF. DNA of the CDR3: TGTGCCAGTAGCCAATCCCACAGCTCCTATAATTCACCCCTCCACTTT.

As regards this clonotype: Germline is not matched at one junction end, which may reflect a read error. This chain joins TRBV29-1 and TRBJ1-2, with D possibly being TRBD1 (5 bases). Per the germline V gene, CDR1 is SQVTM and CDR2 is ANQGSEA. CDR3 length equals 16 residues. The CDR3 sequence is CSVVGGRRITNYGNTF. CDR3 coding DNA: TGCAGCGTTGTTGGGGGACGGCGGATAACTAACTATGGCAACACCTTC.

With respect to this clonotype: This may arise from a read error, as a much more abundant clone is one base away. The V call is TRBV5-1, the J call TRBJ2-7; D possibly corresponds to TRBD2 (5 bases). CDR3 length: 14 amino acids. Germline CDR1 and CDR2: SGHRS and YFSETQ. V lost 0 bases to trimming and J lost 3 bases, with 10 bases between them. CDR3 loop: CASSLVASIYEQYF. The CDR3 DNA sequence: TGCGCCAGCAGCTTGGTTGCTAGCATCTACGAGCAGTACTTC.

The sample holds many counts of this clonotype. J is TRBJ2-7 and V is TRBV9; D might be TRBD2 (5 bases). The CDR3 spans 13 residues. Looked up from germline, CDR1 is SGDLS and CDR2 is YYNGEE. V was clipped by 2 bases and J by 4 bases, with 10 bases between them. The CDR3 DNA sequence: TGTGCCAGCAGCGTCGGGGTCGGGTACGAGCAGTACTTC. This sequence encodes CASSVGVGYEQYF. The full variable domain, with the rest looked up from reference TRBV9 and TRBJ2-7, is DSGVTQTPKHLITATGQRVTLRCSPRSGDLSVYWYQQSLDQGLQFLIQYYNGEERAKGNILERFSAQQFPDLHSELNLSSLELGDSALYFCASSVGVGYEQYFGPGTRLTVT.

A single count supports this clonotype. A read error may produce the germline difference seen at one junction end. This chain connects TRBV24-1 to TRBJ2-7; D gene unclear. The CDR3 length is 8 residues. Per the germline V gene, CDR1 is KGHDR and CDR2 is SFDVKD. Written as DNA, the CDR3 is TGTGCCACCAGTGCGGACGACTTC. This gives the protein CATSADDF.

The chain links TRBV6-6 to TRBJ1-4, with D possibly TRBD1 on 5 matching bases. Trimming shortened V by 2 bases and J by 10 bases, and 17 bases separated the two germline ends. The length of the CDR3 is 15 residues. CDR1 MNHNY and CDR2 SVGAGI come from the germline V gene (reference sequence). CDR3 nucleotides: TGTGCCAGCAGTTACCCCTCGGAGGGACGGGGAAAACTGTTTTTT. Protein sequence: CASSYPSEGRGKLFF.

V is TRBV5-4 and J is TRBJ2-2; a possible D gene is TRBD2 (5 bases). Trimming stripped 4 bases from V and 10 bases from J, with 20 bases between. This CDR3 spans 15 amino acids. Per germline, CDR1 SGHNT and CDR2 YYREEE (reference sequence). The CDR3 is CASSHEGGGGQELFF. The CDR3, as DNA: TGTGCCAGCAGCCATGAAGGAGGTGGCGGGCAGGAGCTGTTTTTT. Complete variable domain (other parts from reference TRBV5-4 and TRBJ2-2): ETGVTQSPTHLIKTRGQQVTLRCSSQSGHNTVSWYQQALGQGPQFIFQYYREEENGRGNFPPRFSGLQFPNYSSELNVNALELDDSALYLCASSHEGGGGQELFFGEGSRLTVL.

The chain joins TRBV14 to TRBJ1-1; no definite D call. In germline, CDR1 is SGHDN, CDR2 FVKESK. V shed 3 bases and J shed 8 bases, with 7 bases lying between them. This CDR3 spans 11 amino acids. The CDR3 DNA reads TGTGCCAGCAGCCAGCTTGGGGAAGCTTTCTTT. This codes for CASSQLGEAFF. The full variable domain, rest sourced from reference TRBV14 and TRBJ1-1, is EAGVTQFPSHSVIEKGQTVTLRCDPISGHDNLYWYRRVMGKEIKFLLHFVKESKQDESGMPNNRFLAERTGGTYSTLKVQPAELEDSGVYFCASSQLGEAFFGQGTRLTVV.